The sequence of this TCR beta chain was determined in a study of cytomegalovirus exposure and HLA in healthy donors. Study-wide results and limits: Donors were assumed by presence/absence analyses to have roughly uniform sequencing depth. Another analysis was done later, and it associated approximately 18,000 TCR beta sequences with HLA alleles at 0.05 false discovery rate. Listed as cytomegalovirus-associated were 164 TCR beta chains.

The donors comprised healthy bone marrow donors. The PCR had 60 Vbeta and 13 Jbeta primers. The repertoire was sequenced with immunoSEQ multiplex PCR; TCRdb's copy has only in-frame clones and lacks some. The sample yields tens of thousands of clones, over 60% seen once. The V gene lost 3 bases and the J gene lost 2 bases, with 9 bases spanning the gap. The CDR3 contains 14 residues. Germline V CDR1 and CDR2: SGHTA, FQGNSA. For this clone: Its cognate antigen is unknown.

Material for sequencing was PBMCs. The chain joins TRBV7-2 to TRBJ2-3; D gene unclear. This clonotype originated in a boy between 10 and 17 years old in good health and CMV-seropositive. CDR3 loop: CASSFYSFTDTQYF. In nucleotides, the CDR3 is TGTGCCAGCAGCTTTTATTCCTTCACAGATACGCAGTATTTT.